This T cell receptor (beta chain) appears in the sequencing data of a study of cytomegalovirus exposure and HLA in healthy donors. Study-wide findings and caveats: Analysis was carried out at a later point, and it linked a missense DCLRE1C variant to TCR beta V- and J-gene trimming.

Turning to this clone: Its antigen is undetermined.

Amplification used 60 Vbeta primers and 13 Jbeta primers. Only in-frame clones appear in the TCRdb table, and some are missing; sequencing was by immunoSEQ multiplex PCR. The sample gives approximately 170,000 clones, roughly 72% of which show up once; 2% to 2.5% is in the top ten. The CDR3 spans 13 residues. The V end lost 8 bases, the J end lost 3 bases, and 14 bases lay between the germline ends. Germline V gene lookup returns CDR1 SGHTA and CDR2 FQGNSA. The sample taken for sequencing was PBMCs. The gene calls are TRBV7-2 and TRBJ2-7; TRBD1 is a possible D gene (5 bases). The sequence was collected from a woman aged 25 to 39 in good health and CMV-seropositive. The CDR3 DNA is TGTGCCAGCGGAAAGGGGTTTGTCTACGAGCAGTACTTC. It encodes CASGKGFVYEQYF.